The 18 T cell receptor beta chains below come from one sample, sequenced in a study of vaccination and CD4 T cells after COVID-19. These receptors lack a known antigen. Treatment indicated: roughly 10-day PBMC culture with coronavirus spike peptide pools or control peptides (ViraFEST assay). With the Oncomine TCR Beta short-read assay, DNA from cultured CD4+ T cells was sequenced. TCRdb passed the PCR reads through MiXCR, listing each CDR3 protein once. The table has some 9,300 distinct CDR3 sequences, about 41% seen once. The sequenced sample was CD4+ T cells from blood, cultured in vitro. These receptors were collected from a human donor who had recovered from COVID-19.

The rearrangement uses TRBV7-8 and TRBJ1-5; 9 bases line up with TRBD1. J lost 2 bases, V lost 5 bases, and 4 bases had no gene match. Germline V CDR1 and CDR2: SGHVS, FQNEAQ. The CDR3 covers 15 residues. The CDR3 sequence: CASSVTGGGNQPQHF. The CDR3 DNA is TGTGCCAGCAGCGTTACAGGGGGCGGCAATCAGCCCCAGCATTTT.

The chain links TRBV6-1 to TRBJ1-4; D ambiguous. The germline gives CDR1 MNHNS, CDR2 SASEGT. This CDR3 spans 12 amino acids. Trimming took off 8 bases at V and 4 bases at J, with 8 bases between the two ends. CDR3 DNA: TGTGCCAGCGGTGGGCTTAATGAAAAACTGTTTTTT. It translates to CASGGLNEKLFF.

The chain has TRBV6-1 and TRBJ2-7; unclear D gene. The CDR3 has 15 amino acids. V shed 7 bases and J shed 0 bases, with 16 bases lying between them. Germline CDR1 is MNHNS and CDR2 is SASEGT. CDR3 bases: TGTGCCAGCACCGATAGCAGGCGAAGCTCCTACGAGCAGTACTTC. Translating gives CASTDSRRSSYEQYF.

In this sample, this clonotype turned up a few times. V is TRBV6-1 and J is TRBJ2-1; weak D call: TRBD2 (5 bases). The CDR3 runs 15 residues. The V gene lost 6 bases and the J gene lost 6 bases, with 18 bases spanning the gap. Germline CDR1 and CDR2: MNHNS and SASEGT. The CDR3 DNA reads TGTGCCAGCAGGGATAATGCGGGCCGTAGCAATGAGCAGTTCTTC. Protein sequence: CASRDNAGRSNEQFF.

CDR3 amino acids: CASNGQGRYEQYF. The CDR3, as DNA: TGCGCCAGCAACGGACAGGGCCGCTACGAGCAGTACTTC. The rearrangement uses TRBV10-2 and TRBJ2-7, with 8 bases matching TRBD1. In germline, CDR1 is WSHSY, CDR2 SAAADI. J gave up 3 bases and V 7 bases, and 5 bases lay outside the gene matches. CDR3 size: 13 residues.

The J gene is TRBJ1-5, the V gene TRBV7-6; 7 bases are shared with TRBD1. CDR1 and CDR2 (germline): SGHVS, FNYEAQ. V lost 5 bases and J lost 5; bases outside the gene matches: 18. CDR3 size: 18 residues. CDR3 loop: CASSIFTGASVIDQPQHF. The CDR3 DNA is TGTGCCAGCAGCATATTTACAGGGGCCAGTGTGATTGATCAGCCCCAGCATTTT.

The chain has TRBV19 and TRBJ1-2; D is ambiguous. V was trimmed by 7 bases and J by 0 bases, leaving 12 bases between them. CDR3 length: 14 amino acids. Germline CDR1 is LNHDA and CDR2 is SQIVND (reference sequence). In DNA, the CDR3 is TGTGCCAGTAACCCAGGCGGGACTAACTATGGCTACACCTTC. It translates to CASNPGGTNYGYTF. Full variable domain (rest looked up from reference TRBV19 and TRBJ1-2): DGGITQSPKYLFRKEGQNVTLSCEQNLNHDAMYWYRQDPGQGLRLIYYSQIVNDFQKGDIAEGYSVSREKKESFPLTVTSAQKNPTAFYLCASNPGGTNYGYTFGSGTRLTVV.

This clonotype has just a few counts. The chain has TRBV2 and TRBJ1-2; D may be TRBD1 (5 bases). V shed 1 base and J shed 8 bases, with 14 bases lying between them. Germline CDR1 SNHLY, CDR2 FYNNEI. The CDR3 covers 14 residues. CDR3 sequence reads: CASSEGQFGGGYTF. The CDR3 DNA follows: TGTGCCAGCAGTGAAGGACAGTTCGGTGGGGGCTACACCTTC.

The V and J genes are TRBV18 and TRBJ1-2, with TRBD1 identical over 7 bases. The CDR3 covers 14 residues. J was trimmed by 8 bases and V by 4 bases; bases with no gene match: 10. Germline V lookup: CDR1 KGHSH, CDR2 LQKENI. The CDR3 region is CASSQWDSKGGYTF. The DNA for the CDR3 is TGTGCCAGCTCACAATGGGACAGCAAGGGAGGCTACACCTTC.

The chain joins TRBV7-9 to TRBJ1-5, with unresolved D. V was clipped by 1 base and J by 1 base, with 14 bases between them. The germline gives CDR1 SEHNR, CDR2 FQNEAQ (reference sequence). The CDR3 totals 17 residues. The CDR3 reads CASSLGLDGESNQPQHF. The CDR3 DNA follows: TGTGCCAGCAGCTTAGGCCTGGACGGTGAAAGCAATCAGCCCCAGCATTTT.

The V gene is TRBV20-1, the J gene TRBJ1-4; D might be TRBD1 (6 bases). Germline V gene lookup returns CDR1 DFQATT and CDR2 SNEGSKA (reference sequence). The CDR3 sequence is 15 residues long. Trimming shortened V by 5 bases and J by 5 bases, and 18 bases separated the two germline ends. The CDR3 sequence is CSAQRTTGWNEKLFF. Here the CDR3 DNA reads TGCAGTGCTCAAAGAACGACAGGCTGGAATGAAAAACTGTTTTTT.

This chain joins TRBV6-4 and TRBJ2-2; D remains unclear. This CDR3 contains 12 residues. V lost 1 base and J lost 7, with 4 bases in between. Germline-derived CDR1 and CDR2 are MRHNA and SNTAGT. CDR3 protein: CASSDLGGELFF. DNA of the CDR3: TGTGCCAGCAGTGACTTAGGCGGGGAGCTGTTTTTT.

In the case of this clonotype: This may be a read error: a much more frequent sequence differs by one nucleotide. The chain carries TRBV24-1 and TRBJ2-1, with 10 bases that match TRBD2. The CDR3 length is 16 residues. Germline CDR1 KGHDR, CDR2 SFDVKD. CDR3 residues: CASSADSKSGGAEQFF. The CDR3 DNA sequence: TGTGCCTCCAGTGCCGACTCCAAGAGCGGGGGGGCCGAGCAGTTCTTC.

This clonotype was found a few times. The CDR3 nucleotides are TGTGCCAGCAGTATACAGGGATCCTATAATTCACCCCTCCACTTT. This encodes CASSIQGSYNSPLHF. The gene calls are TRBV6-1 and TRBJ1-6, with D possibly TRBD1 on 6 matching bases. Trimming stripped 5 bases from V and 1 base from J, with 9 bases between. The germline V gene has CDR1 MNHNS and CDR2 SASEGT. This CDR3 has 15 residues.

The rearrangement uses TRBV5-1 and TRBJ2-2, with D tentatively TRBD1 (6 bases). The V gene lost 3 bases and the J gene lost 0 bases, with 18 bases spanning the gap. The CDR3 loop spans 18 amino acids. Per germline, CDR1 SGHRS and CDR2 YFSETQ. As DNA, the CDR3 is TGCGCCAGCAGCTCGGGTTGGCAGGACAGAACGAACACCGGGGAGCTGTTTTTT. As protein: CASSSGWQDRTNTGELFF.

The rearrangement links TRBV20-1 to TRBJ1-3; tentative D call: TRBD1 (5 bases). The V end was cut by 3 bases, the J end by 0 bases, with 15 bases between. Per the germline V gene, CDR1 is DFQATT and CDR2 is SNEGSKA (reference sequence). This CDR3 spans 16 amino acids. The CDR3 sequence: CSASFGGTTSGNTIYF. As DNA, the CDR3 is TGCAGTGCTAGTTTCGGGGGAACGACCTCTGGAAACACCATATATTTT.

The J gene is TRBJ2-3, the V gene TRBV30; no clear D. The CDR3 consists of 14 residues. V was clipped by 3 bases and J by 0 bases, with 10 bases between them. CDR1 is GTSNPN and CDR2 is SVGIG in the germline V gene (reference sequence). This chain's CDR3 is CAWRTSRSTDTQYF. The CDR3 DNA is TGTGCCTGGAGAACGAGCAGGAGCACAGATACGCAGTATTTT.

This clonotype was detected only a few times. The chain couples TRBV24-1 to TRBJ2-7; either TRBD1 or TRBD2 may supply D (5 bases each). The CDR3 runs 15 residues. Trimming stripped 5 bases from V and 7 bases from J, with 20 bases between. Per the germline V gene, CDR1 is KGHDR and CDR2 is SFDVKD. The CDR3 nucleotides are TGTGCCACCAGTGCTACCGAGGGGCGTATTCAGGAGCAGTACTTC. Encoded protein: CATSATEGRIQEQYF.